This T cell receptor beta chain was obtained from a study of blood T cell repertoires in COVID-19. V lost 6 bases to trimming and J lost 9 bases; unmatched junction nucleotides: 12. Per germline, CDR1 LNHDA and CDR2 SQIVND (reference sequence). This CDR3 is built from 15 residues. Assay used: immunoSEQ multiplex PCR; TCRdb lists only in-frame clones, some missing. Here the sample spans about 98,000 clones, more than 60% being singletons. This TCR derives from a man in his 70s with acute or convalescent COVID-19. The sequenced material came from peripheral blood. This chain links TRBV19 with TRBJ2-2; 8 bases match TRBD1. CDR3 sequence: CASSIPGQGHRELFF. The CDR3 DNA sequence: TGTGCCAGTAGCATACCCGGACAGGGTCATCGGGAGCTGTTTTTT.